This is a list of T cell receptor beta chains from one sample in a study of identical twins. TCRdb analysed the 5' RACE reads with MiXCR anew, one entry per CDR3 protein. The table records around 250,000 distinct CDR3 sequences, approximately 7.1% of them present only once. This sample was also put to use in a study of T cells expressing NK-cell markers.

Sequencing was performed on CD8+ T cells sorted from blood. These receptor sequences come from a woman between 18 and 29 years old in good health. Each CDR3 is given with its conserved first and last residue. The D gene is left open where the match is weak. Not every row has a clone size; where given, it reads once, few, many or a size class.

clone_size: few
d_call: NA
j_call: TRBJ1-4
v_call: TRBV7-9
cdr3_aa: CASSPAPTKGLFF
cdr3_nt: TGTGCCAGCAGCCCCGCCCCGACGAAGGGACTGTTTTTT

clone_size: few
d_call: TRBD1
j_call: TRBJ1-4
v_call: TRBV12-3/TRBV12-4
cdr3_aa: CASSLTGTDHEKLFF
cdr3_nt: TGTGCCAGCAGTCTCACCGGGACAGACCATGAAAAACTGTTTTTT

clone_size: many
d_call: TRBD1
j_call: TRBJ2-2
v_call: TRBV20-1
cdr3_aa: CSARDTGGSFGTGELFF
cdr3_nt: TGCAGTGCTAGAGATACAGGGGGATCTTTTGGCACCGGGGAGCTGTTTTTT

clone_size: few
d_call: NA
j_call: TRBJ1-2
v_call: TRBV2
cdr3_aa: CASRPEGNYGYTF
cdr3_nt: TGTGCCAGCAGGCCTGAAGGGAACTATGGCTACACCTTC

clone_size: many
d_call: NA
j_call: TRBJ1-1
v_call: TRBV12-3/TRBV12-4
cdr3_aa: CASSSEIHTEAFF
cdr3_nt: TGTGCCAGCAGTTCAGAAATCCACACTGAAGCTTTCTTT

clone_size: NA
d_call: NA
j_call: TRBJ1-1
v_call: TRBV9
cdr3_aa: CASSPPGTGNAEAFF
cdr3_nt: TGTGCCAGCAGCCCCCCCGGGACGGGGAACGCTGAAGCTTTCTTT

clone_size: NA
d_call: NA
j_call: TRBJ2-1
v_call: TRBV5-8
cdr3_aa: CASSFPYSWEQFF
cdr3_nt: TGTGCCAGCAGCTTCCCCTATAGTTGGGAGCAGTTCTTC

clone_size: few
d_call: NA
j_call: TRBJ2-1
v_call: TRBV20-1
cdr3_aa: CSARKRGYWNEQFF
cdr3_nt: TGCAGTGCTAGAAAGCGCGGGTATTGGAATGAGCAGTTCTTC

clone_size: NA
d_call: NA
j_call: TRBJ1-1
v_call: TRBV23-1
cdr3_aa: CASNQNLTVRAEAFF
cdr3_nt: TGCGCCAGCAACCAAAACTTGACTGTGAGGGCTGAAGCTTTCTTT

clone_size: few
d_call: NA
j_call: TRBJ2-3
v_call: TRBV12-3/TRBV12-4
cdr3_aa: CASSFWERPDTQYF
cdr3_nt: TGTGCCAGCAGTTTTTGGGAACGGCCAGATACGCAGTATTTT

clone_size: many
d_call: NA
j_call: TRBJ2-1
v_call: TRBV29-1
cdr3_aa: CSVEARGFLNEQFF
cdr3_nt: TGCAGCGTTGAAGCCAGAGGATTCCTCAATGAGCAGTTCTTC

clone_size: many
d_call: NA
j_call: TRBJ2-2
v_call: TRBV29-1
cdr3_aa: CSVSQSTGELFF
cdr3_nt: TGCAGCGTCTCTCAGAGCACCGGGGAGCTGTTTTTT

clone_size: NA
d_call: NA
j_call: TRBJ1-1
v_call: TRBV7-9
cdr3_aa: CASSVAPTGRNTEAFF
cdr3_nt: TGTGCCAGCAGCGTGGCACCCACCGGGAGGAACACTGAAGCTTTCTTT

clone_size: NA
d_call: TRBD1
j_call: TRBJ1-1
v_call: TRBV29-1
cdr3_aa: CSVARTGRNTEAFF
cdr3_nt: TGCAGCGTTGCCCGGACAGGGAGGAACACTGAAGCTTTCTTT

clone_size: many
d_call: NA
j_call: TRBJ1-1
v_call: TRBV9
cdr3_aa: CASSVLGGQVSEAFF
cdr3_nt: TGTGCCAGCAGCGTGCTCGGGGGTCAAGTCAGCGAAGCTTTCTTT

clone_size: few
d_call: NA
j_call: TRBJ2-7
v_call: TRBV6-1
cdr3_aa: CASSPGTPAYEQYF
cdr3_nt: TGTGCCAGCAGTCCCGGGACTCCGGCCTACGAGCAGTACTTC